The next 17 T cell receptor beta chains were all read from a single sample in a study of blood T cells in healthy people across ages. Alongside a J-beta primer mix, a sample-barcoded 5' primer served in a second PCR lasting roughly 7 to 11 cycles. TCRdb redid the calling of the 5' RACE reads with MiXCR, one entry per CDR3 protein. This table has fewer than 1,200,000 distinct CDR3 sequences, approximately 25% appearing once. These data were likewise used in another study, on T cells of mothers and their children.

Specimen: blood. Source of these receptors: a girl aged 2 to 9 in good health.

The V and J genes are TRBV12-3 or TRBV12-4 and TRBJ2-5; D is perhaps TRBD1 (6 bases). This CDR3 region has 16 residues. V lost 5 bases and J lost 0, with 16 bases in between. The CDR3 loop is CASSVHRVGNQETQYF. In DNA form, the CDR3 reads TGTGCCAGCAGTGTGCACAGGGTAGGGAACCAAGAGACCCAGTACTTC.

This clonotype was seen a handful of times. This chain uses TRBV24-1 with TRBJ2-5; D is possibly TRBD1 (6 bases). The CDR3 extends over 13 amino acids. V dropped 3 bases and J dropped 5 bases, with 9 bases sitting between them. Germline CDR1 and CDR2: KGHDR and SFDVKD. CDR3 sequence: CATSDGQLETQYF. The CDR3 DNA sequence: TGTGCCACCAGTGATGGACAGTTGGAGACCCAGTACTTC.

This clonotype was detected only a few times. V usage is TRBV5-6 and J usage is TRBJ1-5; unclear D gene. Trimming cost V 2 bases and J 10 bases, with 13 bases left between them. CDR1 SGHDT and CDR2 YYEEEE come from the germline V gene. This CDR3 is built from 13 residues. DNA of the CDR3: TGTGCCAGCAGCTTTTCCCCCGACCCACCCCAGCATTTT. Encoded protein: CASSFSPDPPQHF.

There are a few counts of this clonotype. This chain links TRBV6-5 with TRBJ1-1; D gene uncertain. Per the germline V gene, CDR1 is MNHEY and CDR2 is SVGAGI. V lost 0 bases and J lost 8, with 10 bases in between. This CDR3 has 13 residues. The CDR3 nucleotides are TGTGCCAGCAGTTACTCAGTCTACCTAGAAGCTTTCTTT. Translating it yields CASSYSVYLEAFF.

The rearrangement uses TRBV28 and TRBJ2-5; 7 positions agree with TRBD1. Matching the DNA end better, TRBJ2-7 makes the J call doubtful. This CDR3 is 12 amino acids long. Germline V gene sequence: CDR1 MDHEN, CDR2 SYDVKM. The CDR3 nucleotides read TGTGCCAGCAGTGTAGGGGGCAGCGAGCAGTACTTC. Translation gives CASSVGGSEQYF.

Here the CDR3 reads CASSYGASGGYEGETQYF. The CDR3 bases are TGTGCCAGCAGTTACGGGGCCAGCGGGGGATATGAGGGGGAGACCCAGTACTTC. The V call is TRBV6-2 or TRBV6-3, the J call TRBJ2-5, with 8 bases identical to TRBD2. The CDR3 length is 18 residues. Germline lookup yields CDR1 MNHEY and CDR2 SVGEGT. Trimming took 2 bases from V and 5 from J; bases not matched to a gene: 16.

The gene calls are TRBV29-1 and TRBJ1-3; the D is unclear. The CDR3 is made up of 15 amino acids. Germline V gene data show CDR1 as SQVTM and CDR2 as ANQGSEA. V was clipped by 5 bases and J by 0 bases, with 14 bases between them. This CDR3 is CSVSPLHSSGNTIYF. For the CDR3, the DNA is TGCAGCGTTTCTCCCTTACACAGCTCTGGAAACACCATATATTTT.

The sample holds a few counts of this clonotype. V and J are TRBV7-8 and TRBJ2-2; no firm D call. This CDR3 is built from 14 residues. Trimming cost V 5 bases and J 0 bases, with 7 bases left between them. Germline V gene data show CDR1 as SGHVS and CDR2 as FQNEAQ. The CDR3 loop is CASSHGPNTGELFF. The CDR3 nucleotides are TGTGCCAGCAGCCACGGGCCGAACACCGGGGAGCTGTTTTTT.

A remark on this clonotype: One junction end does not reproduce the germline sequence, and a read error may be involved. The chain recombines TRBV7-8 with TRBJ2-7; D might be TRBD1 or TRBD2, each matching 5 bases. Germline values: CDR1 SGHVS, CDR2 FQNEAQ. The CDR3 totals 13 residues. The CDR3 DNA is TGTGCCAGCAGCTTAATTCGGGGCGGCGAGCAGTGCTTC. Its translation is CASSLIRGGEQCF.

This clonotype has a handful of counts. The J gene is TRBJ2-3, the V gene TRBV12-3 or TRBV12-4, with 7 bases that match TRBD2. The CDR3 sequence is 15 residues long. J gave up 0 bases and V 8 bases, and 8 bases lay outside the gene matches. The CDR3 here is CASARRGSSTDTQYF. CDR3 in DNA: TGTGCCAGCGCCCGGCGGGGGTCTAGCACAGATACGCAGTATTTT.

This clonotype was picked up a small number of times. The CDR3 DNA reads TGTGCCAGCAGTCGCTACAGGGGACCCTACGAGCAGTACTTC. Its protein product is CASSRYRGPYEQYF. The rearrangement links TRBV12-3 or TRBV12-4 to TRBJ2-5; 7 nucleotides line up with TRBD1. Judging by the DNA end, TRBJ2-7 fits better; the J call may be wrong. The CDR3 runs 14 residues.

V gene TRBV27 combines with J gene TRBJ2-1, with a weak D call TRBD1 (6 bases). The DNA end favors TRBJ2-7, so the J call may be wrong. Germline V lookup: CDR1 MNHEY, CDR2 SMNVEV (reference sequence). This CDR3 has 14 amino acids. The CDR3: CASSSNPTGREQYF. The DNA for the CDR3 is TGTGCCAGCAGTTCGAACCCAACAGGGCGGGAGCAGTACTTC.

The CDR3: CSVDPPGGLRDGYTF. The CDR3 region has the DNA TGCAGCGTTGACCCACCGGGTGGGTTAAGGGATGGCTACACCTTC. The V gene is TRBV29-1, the J gene TRBJ1-2; D unresolved. CDR3 size: 15 residues. Germline CDR1 SQVTM, CDR2 ANQGSEA. V shed 3 bases and J shed 6 bases, with 20 bases lying between them.

The chain has TRBV14 and TRBJ1-1; D possibly corresponds to TRBD1 (5 bases). Trimming removed 4 bases at V and 3 bases at J, with 15 bases between. Per germline, CDR1 SGHDN and CDR2 FVKESK. The CDR3 is made up of 15 amino acids. This CDR3 is CASSRPPGGYTEAFF. In DNA form, the CDR3 reads TGTGCCAGCAGCCGCCCCCCGGGGGGATACACTGAAGCTTTCTTT.

This clonotype was observed a few times. This chain connects TRBV12-3 or TRBV12-4 to TRBJ2-7; 7 nucleotides align to TRBD2. Judging by the DNA end, TRBJ2-1 fits better; the J call may be wrong. This CDR3 has 16 residues. CDR3 protein: CASSQRLAASYNEQFF. The CDR3 DNA reads TGTGCCAGCAGTCAAAGACTAGCCGCATCCTACAATGAGCAGTTCTTC.

The rearrangement links TRBV12-3 or TRBV12-4 to TRBJ1-2; D might be TRBD1 (6 bases). The V end was cut by 4 bases, the J end by 6 bases, with 9 bases between. The CDR3 is made up of 12 amino acids. CDR3 in DNA: TGTGCCAGCAGTTCGGACAGCCATGGCTACACCTTC. Translated: CASSSDSHGYTF.

The CDR3 protein is CASNPPYRGTGELFF. The CDR3 DNA reads as TGTGCCAGCAACCCCCCCTACAGGGGCACCGGGGAGCTGTTTTTT. The V and J genes are TRBV28 and TRBJ2-2; 7 bases are shared with TRBD1. CDR1 and CDR2 from the germline V gene are MDHEN and SYDVKM. The CDR3 loop spans 15 amino acids. Trimming took 7 bases from V and 4 from J; bases not matched to a gene: 9.